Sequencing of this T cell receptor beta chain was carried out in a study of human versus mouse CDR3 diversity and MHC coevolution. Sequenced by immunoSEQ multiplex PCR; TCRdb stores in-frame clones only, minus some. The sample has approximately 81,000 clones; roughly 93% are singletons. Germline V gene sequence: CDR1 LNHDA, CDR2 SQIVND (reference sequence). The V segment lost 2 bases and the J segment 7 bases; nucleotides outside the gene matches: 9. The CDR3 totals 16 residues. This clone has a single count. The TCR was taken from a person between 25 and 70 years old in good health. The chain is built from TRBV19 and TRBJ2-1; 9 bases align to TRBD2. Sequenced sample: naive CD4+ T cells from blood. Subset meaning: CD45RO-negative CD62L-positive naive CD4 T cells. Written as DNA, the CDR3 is TGTGCCAGTAGTATAATCAGGGGTAGCGGGGGTAATGAGCAGTTCTTC. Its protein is CASSIIRGSGGNEQFF.